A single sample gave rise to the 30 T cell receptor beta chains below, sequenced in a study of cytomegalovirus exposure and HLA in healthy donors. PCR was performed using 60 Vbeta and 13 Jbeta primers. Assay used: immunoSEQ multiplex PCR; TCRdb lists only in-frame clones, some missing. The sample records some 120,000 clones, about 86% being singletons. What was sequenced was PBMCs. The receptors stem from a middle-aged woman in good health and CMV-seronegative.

CDR3 DNA: TGTGCCAGCAGCAGGGGCTTGGCTACTGAAGCTTTCTTT. Translating it yields CASSRGLATEAFF. The genes are TRBV25-1 and TRBJ1-1, with D tentatively TRBD1 (6 bases). This CDR3 comprises 13 residues. Trimming left V 6 bases short and J 5 bases short, with 13 bases between. Germline V CDR1 and CDR2: MGHDK, SYGVNS.

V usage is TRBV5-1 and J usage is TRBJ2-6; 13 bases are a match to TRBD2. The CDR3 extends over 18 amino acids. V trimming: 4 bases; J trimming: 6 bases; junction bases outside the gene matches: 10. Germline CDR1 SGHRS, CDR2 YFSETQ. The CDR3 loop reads CASSVGLAGVSMANVLTF. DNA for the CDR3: TGCGCCAGCAGCGTCGGACTAGCGGGAGTCAGTATGGCCAACGTCCTGACTTTC. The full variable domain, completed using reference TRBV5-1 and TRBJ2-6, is KAGVTQTPRYLIKTRGQQVTLSCSPISGHRSVSWYQQTPGQGLQFLFEYFSETQRNKGNFPGRFSGRQFSNSRSEMNVSTLELGDSALYLCASSVGLAGVSMANVLTFGAGSRLTVL.

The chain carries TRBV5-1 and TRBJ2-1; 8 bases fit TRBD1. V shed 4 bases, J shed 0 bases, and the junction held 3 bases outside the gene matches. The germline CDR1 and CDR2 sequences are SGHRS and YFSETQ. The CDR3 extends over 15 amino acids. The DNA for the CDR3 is TGCGCCAGCAGCCCGGACAGGGCCTCCTACAATGAGCAGTTCTTC. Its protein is CASSPDRASYNEQFF.

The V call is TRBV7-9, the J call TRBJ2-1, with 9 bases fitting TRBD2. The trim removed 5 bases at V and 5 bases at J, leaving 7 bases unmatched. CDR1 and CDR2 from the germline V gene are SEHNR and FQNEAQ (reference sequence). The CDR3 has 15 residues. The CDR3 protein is CASSARLAVDNEQFF. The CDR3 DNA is TGTGCCAGCAGCGCTCGACTAGCGGTGGACAATGAGCAGTTCTTC.

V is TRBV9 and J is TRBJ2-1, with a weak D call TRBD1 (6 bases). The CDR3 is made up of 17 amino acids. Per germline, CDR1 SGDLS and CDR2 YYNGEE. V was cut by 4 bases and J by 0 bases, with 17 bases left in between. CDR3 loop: CASSLRQTRGSYNEQFF. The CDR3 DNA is TGTGCCAGCAGCCTCCGACAGACCAGGGGCTCCTACAATGAGCAGTTCTTC.

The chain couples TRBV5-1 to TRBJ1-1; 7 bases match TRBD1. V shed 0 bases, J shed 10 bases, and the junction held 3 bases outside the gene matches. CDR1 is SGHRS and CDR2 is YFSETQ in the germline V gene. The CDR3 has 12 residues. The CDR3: CASSLEDRIAFF. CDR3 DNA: TGCGCCAGCAGCTTGGAGGACAGGATAGCTTTCTTT.

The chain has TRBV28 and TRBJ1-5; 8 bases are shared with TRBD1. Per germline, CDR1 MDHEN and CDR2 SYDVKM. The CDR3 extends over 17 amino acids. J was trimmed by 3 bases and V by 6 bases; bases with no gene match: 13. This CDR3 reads CASSRWQGAGNNQPQHF. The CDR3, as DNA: TGTGCCAGCAGCCGCTGGCAGGGGGCAGGGAACAATCAGCCCCAGCATTTT.

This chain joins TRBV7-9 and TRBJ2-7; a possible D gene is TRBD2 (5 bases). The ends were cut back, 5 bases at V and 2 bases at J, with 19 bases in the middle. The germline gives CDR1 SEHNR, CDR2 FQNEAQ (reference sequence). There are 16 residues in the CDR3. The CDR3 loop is CASSTPDGNIAYEQYF. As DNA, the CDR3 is TGTGCCAGCAGCACTCCCGACGGGAACATAGCCTACGAGCAGTACTTC.

The chain's CDR3 is CASSYVQGDGYTF. The CDR3 DNA is TGTGCCAGCAGTTACGTACAGGGAGATGGCTACACCTTC. The rearrangement links TRBV6-5 to TRBJ1-2, with D possibly being TRBD1 (6 bases). CDR1 and CDR2 from the germline V gene are MNHEY and SVGAGI. V was trimmed by 2 bases and J by 6 bases, leaving 10 bases between them. CDR3 length equals 13 residues.

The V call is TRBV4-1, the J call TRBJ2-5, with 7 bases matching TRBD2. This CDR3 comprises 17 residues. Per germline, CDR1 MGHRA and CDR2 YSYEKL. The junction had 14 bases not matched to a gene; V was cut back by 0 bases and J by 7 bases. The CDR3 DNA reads TGCGCCAGCAGCCAAGATTTTTCGACTAGCCCCTTAGGGACCCAGTACTTC. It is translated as CASSQDFSTSPLGTQYF.

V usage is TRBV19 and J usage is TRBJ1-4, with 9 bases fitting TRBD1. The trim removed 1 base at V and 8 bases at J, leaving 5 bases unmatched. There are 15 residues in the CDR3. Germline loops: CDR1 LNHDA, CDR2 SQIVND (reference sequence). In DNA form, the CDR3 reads TGTGCCAGTAGTATAGTTGGGACAGGGTCCGAAAAACTGTTTTTT. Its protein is CASSIVGTGSEKLFF.

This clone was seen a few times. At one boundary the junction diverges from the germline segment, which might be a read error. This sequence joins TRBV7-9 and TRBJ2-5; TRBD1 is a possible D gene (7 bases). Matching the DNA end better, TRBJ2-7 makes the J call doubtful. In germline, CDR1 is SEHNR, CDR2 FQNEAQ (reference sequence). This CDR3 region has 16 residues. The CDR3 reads CSSSPQGGADYYEQYF. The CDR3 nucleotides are TGTTCCAGCAGCCCCCAGGGGGGAGCGGACTACTACGAGCAGTACTTC.

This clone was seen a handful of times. CDR3 sequence (DNA): TGTGCCAGCAGTGCAGGGAATGGCTACACCTTC. This gives the protein CASSAGNGYTF. J is TRBJ1-2 and V is TRBV6-1, with a possible D match to TRBD1 (5 bases). Germline lookup yields CDR1 MNHNS and CDR2 SASEGT. The CDR3 runs 11 residues. V dropped 4 bases and J dropped 6 bases, with 6 bases sitting between them.

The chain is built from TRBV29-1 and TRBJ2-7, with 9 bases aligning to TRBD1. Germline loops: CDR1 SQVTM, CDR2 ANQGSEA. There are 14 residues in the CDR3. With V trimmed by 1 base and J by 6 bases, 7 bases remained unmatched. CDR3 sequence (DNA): TGCAGCGTTGAAGCGGGGACAGGGCTTGGCGAGCAGTACTTC. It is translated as CSVEAGTGLGEQYF.

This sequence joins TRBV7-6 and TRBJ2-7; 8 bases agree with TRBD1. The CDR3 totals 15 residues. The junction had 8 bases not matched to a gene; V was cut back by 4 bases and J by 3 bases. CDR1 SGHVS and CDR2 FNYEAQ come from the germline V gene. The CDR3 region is CASSSLGQVFYEQYF. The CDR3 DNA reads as TGTGCCAGCAGCTCATTGGGACAGGTTTTCTACGAGCAGTACTTC.

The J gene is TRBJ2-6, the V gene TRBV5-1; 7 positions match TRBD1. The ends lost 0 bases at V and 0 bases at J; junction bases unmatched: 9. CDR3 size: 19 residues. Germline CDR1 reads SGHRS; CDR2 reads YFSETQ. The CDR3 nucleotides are TGCGCCAGCAGCTTGGGTAACAGGGGTTTGCCCTCTGGGGCCAACGTCCTGACTTTC. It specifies CASSLGNRGLPSGANVLTF. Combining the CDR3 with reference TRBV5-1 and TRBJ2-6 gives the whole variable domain KAGVTQTPRYLIKTRGQQVTLSCSPISGHRSVSWYQQTPGQGLQFLFEYFSETQRNKGNFPGRFSGRQFSNSRSEMNVSTLELGDSALYLCASSLGNRGLPSGANVLTFGAGSRLTVL.

The CDR3 DNA reads as TGCGCCAGCAGCCAAGATGACGGGACATGGTCCTACGAGCAGTACTTC. Translating gives CASSQDDGTWSYEQYF. The chain links TRBV4-1 to TRBJ2-7, with D possibly matching TRBD1 (6 bases). The CDR3 covers 16 residues. Germline V gene data show CDR1 as MGHRA and CDR2 as YSYEKL. V was clipped by 0 bases and J by 1 base, with 13 bases between them.

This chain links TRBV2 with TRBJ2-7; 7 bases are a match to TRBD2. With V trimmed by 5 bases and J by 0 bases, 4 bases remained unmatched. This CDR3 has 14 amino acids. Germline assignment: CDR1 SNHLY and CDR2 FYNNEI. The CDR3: CASSRLADSYEQYF. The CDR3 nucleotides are TGTGCCAGCAGTCGTCTAGCGGACTCCTACGAGCAGTACTTC.

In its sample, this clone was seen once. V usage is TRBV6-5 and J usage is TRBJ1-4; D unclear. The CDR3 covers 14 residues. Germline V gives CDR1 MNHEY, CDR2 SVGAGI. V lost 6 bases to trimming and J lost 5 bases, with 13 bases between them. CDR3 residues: CASSPLSGNEKLFF. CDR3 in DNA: TGTGCCAGCAGCCCGCTCTCCGGGAATGAAAAACTGTTTTTT.

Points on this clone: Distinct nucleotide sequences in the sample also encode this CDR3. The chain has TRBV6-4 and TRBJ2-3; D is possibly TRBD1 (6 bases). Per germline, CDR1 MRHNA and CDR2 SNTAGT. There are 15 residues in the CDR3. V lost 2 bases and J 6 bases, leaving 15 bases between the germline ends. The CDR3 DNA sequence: TGTGCCAGCAGTGACCAGGGGCTCGACGCGGATACGCAGTATTTT. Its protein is CASSDQGLDADTQYF.

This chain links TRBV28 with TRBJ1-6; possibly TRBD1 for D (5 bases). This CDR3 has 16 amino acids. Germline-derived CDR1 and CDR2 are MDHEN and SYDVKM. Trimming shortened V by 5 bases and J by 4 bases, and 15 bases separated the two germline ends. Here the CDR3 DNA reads TGTGCCAGCAGTCCTGAGGAGGGGCCGTATAATTCACCCCTCCACTTT. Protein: CASSPEEGPYNSPLHF.

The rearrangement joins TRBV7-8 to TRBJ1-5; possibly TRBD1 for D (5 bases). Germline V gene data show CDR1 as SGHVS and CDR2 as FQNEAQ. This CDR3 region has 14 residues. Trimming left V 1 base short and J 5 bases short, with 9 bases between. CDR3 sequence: CASSLVTGDQPQHF. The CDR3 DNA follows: TGTGCCAGCAGCTTAGTCACGGGGGATCAGCCCCAGCATTTT.

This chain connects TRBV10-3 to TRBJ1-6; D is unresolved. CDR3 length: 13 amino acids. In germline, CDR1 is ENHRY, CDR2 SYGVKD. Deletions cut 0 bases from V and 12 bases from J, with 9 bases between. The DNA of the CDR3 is TGTGCCATCAGTGAGTCAATGGAGAAACCCCTCCACTTT. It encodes CAISESMEKPLHF.

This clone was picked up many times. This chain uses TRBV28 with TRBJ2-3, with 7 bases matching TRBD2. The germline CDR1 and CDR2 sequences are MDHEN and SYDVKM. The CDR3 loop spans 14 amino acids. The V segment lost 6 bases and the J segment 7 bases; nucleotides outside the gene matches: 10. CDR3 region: CASRTGGDLNTQYF. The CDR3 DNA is TGTGCCAGCAGGACGGGAGGTGATTTGAATACGCAGTATTTT.

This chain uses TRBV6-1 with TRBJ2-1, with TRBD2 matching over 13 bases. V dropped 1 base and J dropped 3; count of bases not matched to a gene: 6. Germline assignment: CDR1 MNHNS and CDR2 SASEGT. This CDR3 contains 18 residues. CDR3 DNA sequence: TGTGCCAGCAGTGAAGGACTAGCGGGGGGTCAAATCTACAATGAGCAGTTCTTC. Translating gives CASSEGLAGGQIYNEQFF.

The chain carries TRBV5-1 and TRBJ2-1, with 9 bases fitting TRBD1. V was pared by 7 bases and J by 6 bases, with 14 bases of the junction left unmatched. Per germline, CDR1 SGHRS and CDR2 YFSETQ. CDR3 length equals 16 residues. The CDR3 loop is CASRTGETFLVNEQFF. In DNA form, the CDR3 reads TGCGCCAGCCGGACAGGGGAGACTTTTTTGGTCAATGAGCAGTTCTTC. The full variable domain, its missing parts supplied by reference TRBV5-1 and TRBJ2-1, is KAGVTQTPRYLIKTRGQQVTLSCSPISGHRSVSWYQQTPGQGLQFLFEYFSETQRNKGNFPGRFSGRQFSNSRSEMNVSTLELGDSALYLCASRTGETFLVNEQFFGPGTRLTVL.

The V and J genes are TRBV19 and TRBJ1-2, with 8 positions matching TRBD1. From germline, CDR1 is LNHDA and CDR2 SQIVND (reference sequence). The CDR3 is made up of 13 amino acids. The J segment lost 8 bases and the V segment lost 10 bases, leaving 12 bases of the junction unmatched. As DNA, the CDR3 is TGTGCCACTACCGGGACAGGTGGAAGGGGCTACACCTTC. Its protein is CATTGTGGRGYTF.

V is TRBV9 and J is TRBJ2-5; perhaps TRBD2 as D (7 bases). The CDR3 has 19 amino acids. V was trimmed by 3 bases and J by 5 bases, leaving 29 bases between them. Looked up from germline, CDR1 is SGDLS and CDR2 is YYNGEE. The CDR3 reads CASSAMSGWTVGGAETQYF. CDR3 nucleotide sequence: TGTGCCAGCAGCGCCATGTCGGGTTGGACCGTAGGGGGGGCTGAGACCCAGTACTTC.

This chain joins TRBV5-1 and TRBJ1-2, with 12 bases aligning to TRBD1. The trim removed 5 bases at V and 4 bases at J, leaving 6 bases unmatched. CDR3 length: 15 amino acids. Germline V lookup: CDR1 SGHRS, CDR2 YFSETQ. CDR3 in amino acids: CASRAGTGGVYGYTF. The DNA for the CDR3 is TGCGCCAGCAGAGCCGGGACAGGGGGCGTCTATGGCTACACCTTC.

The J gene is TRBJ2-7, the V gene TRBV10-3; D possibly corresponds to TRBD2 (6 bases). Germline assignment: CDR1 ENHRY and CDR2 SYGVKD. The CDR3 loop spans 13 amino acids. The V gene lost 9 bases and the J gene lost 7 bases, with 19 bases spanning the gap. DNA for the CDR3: TGTGCCATGAGTAGGCTGTCGGGGAGGGAGCAGTACTTC. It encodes CAMSRLSGREQYF.